These 10 T cell receptor beta chains were all obtained from the same sample, sequenced in a study of blood T cell repertoires in COVID-19. The table came from immunoSEQ multiplex PCR; TCRdb's copy has only in-frame clones and leaves some out. The sample consists of a few hundred thousand clones, about nine tenths of them appearing once. Sample: peripheral blood. The receptors come from a woman aged 25 to 39 with COVID-19, enrolled during active disease.

This chain links TRBV28 with TRBJ2-7; D perhaps matches TRBD1 (5 bases). CDR3 length: 14 amino acids. The germline gives CDR1 MDHEN, CDR2 SYDVKM. V lost 3 bases to trimming and J lost 1 base, with 10 bases between them. The CDR3 loop is CASSFRGMSYEQYF. CDR3 nucleotide sequence: TGTGCCAGCAGTTTTAGGGGAATGTCCTACGAGCAGTACTTC.

J is TRBJ2-2 and V is TRBV5-1; 7 bases match TRBD1. This CDR3 comprises 15 residues. CDR1 is SGHRS, CDR2 YFSETQ, per germline. J lost 7 bases, V lost 0 bases, and 6 bases had no gene match. The CDR3 loop is CASSLEGGIGGELFF. The CDR3 DNA reads TGCGCCAGCAGCTTGGAAGGGGGCATTGGCGGGGAGCTGTTTTTT.

This rearrangement joins TRBV7-6 to TRBJ2-3; possible D gene TRBD2, 6 bases. This CDR3 region has 15 residues. V lost 7 bases, J lost 5 bases, and 19 bases lay in between. Germline V lookup: CDR1 SGHVS, CDR2 FNYEAQ. The CDR3 DNA reads TGTGCCAGCACCCTGGTGTGGCTAGCGTTAGATACGCAGTATTTT. It specifies CASTLVWLALDTQYF.

The CDR3 is CSVVRGANTEAFF. Written as DNA, the CDR3 is TGCAGCGTCGTCCGGGGGGCGAACACTGAAGCTTTCTTT. The genes are TRBV29-1 and TRBJ1-1; the D gene is possibly TRBD1 (6 bases). The V end was cut by 6 bases, the J end by 1 base, with 12 bases between. There are 13 residues in the CDR3. Germline V gene sequence: CDR1 SQVTM, CDR2 ANQGSEA.

The chain is built from TRBV2 and TRBJ1-1, with 10 bases matching TRBD1. The CDR3 sequence is 15 residues long. The V gene's germline CDR1 is SNHLY and CDR2 FYNNEI. Germline trimming cut 7 bases from V and 1 base from J; bases unmatched to any gene: 6. The CDR3 DNA reads TGTGCCAGCAAGCCGGACAGGGGGACGAACACTGAAGCTTTCTTT. Residues: CASKPDRGTNTEAFF.

The chain links TRBV30 to TRBJ2-7, with D perhaps matching TRBD2 (5 bases). V lost 2 bases, J lost 4 bases, and 15 bases lay in between. The germline V gene has CDR1 GTSNPN and CDR2 SVGIG (reference sequence). The CDR3 spans 14 residues. The CDR3 loop reads CAWSLLGSLYEQYF. CDR3 sequence (DNA): TGTGCCTGGAGTTTATTAGGGAGCTTGTACGAGCAGTACTTC.

The chain has TRBV25-1 and TRBJ1-1; D is ambiguous. CDR1 and CDR2 (germline): MGHDK, SYGVNS. V shed 5 bases and J shed 1 base, with 11 bases lying between them. This CDR3 comprises 14 residues. As DNA, the CDR3 is TGTGCCAGCAGTCCGCAGGTCCAGAACACTGAAGCTTTCTTT. As protein: CASSPQVQNTEAFF.

V usage is TRBV7-3 and J usage is TRBJ2-2; TRBD2 is a possible D gene (5 bases). The CDR3 totals 15 residues. Trimming removed 0 bases at V and 8 bases at J, with 13 bases between. Germline V gene data show CDR1 as SGHTA and CDR2 as FQGTGA. CDR3: CASSLTASSLGELFF. The CDR3 DNA sequence: TGTGCCAGCAGCTTAACGGCGTCTAGCCTGGGGGAGCTGTTTTTT.

The chain couples TRBV14 to TRBJ1-2; D remains ambiguous. This CDR3 has 14 residues. Germline values: CDR1 SGHDN, CDR2 FVKESK. Trimming pared 0 bases from V and 5 bases from J, leaving 10 bases between. The CDR3 DNA reads TGTGCCAGCAGCCAAGATCCACGGAGATATGGCTACACCTTC. Translating it yields CASSQDPRRYGYTF. Complete variable domain (other parts from reference TRBV14 and TRBJ1-2): EAGVTQFPSHSVIEKGQTVTLRCDPISGHDNLYWYRRVMGKEIKFLLHFVKESKQDESGMPNNRFLAERTGGTYSTLKVQPAELEDSGVYFCASSQDPRRYGYTFGSGTRLTVV.

The rearrangement uses TRBV30 and TRBJ1-2; D ambiguous. The CDR3 totals 13 residues. V dropped 0 bases and J dropped 4 bases, with 9 bases sitting between them. Germline V gives CDR1 GTSNPN, CDR2 SVGIG (reference sequence). The CDR3 bases are TGTGCCTGGAGTGTAGAGCGGTCCTATGGCTACACCTTC. Protein product: CAWSVERSYGYTF.